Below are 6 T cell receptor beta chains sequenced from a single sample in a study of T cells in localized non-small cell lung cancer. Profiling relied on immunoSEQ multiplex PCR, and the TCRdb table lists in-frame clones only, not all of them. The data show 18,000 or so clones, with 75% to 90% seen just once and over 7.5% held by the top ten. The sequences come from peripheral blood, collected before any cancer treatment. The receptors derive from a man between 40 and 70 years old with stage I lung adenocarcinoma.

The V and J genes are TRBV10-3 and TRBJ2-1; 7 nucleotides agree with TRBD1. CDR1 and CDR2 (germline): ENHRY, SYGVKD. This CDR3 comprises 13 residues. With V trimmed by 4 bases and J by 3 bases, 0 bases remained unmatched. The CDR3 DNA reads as TGTGCCATCAGTGGGGACAGCTACAATGAGCAGTTCTTC. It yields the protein CAISGDSYNEQFF.

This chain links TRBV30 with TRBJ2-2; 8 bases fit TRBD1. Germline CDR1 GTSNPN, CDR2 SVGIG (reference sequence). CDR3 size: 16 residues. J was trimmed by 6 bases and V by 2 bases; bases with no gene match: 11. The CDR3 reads CAWSLGIGQGPGELFF. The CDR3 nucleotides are TGTGCCTGGAGTCTGGGGATCGGACAGGGACCCGGGGAGCTGTTTTTT.

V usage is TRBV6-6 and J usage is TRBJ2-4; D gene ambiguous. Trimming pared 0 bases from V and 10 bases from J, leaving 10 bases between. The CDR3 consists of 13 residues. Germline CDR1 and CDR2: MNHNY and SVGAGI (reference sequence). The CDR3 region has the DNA TGTGCCAGCAGTTACTCGAATCCTGGGATTCAGTACTTC. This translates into CASSYSNPGIQYF.

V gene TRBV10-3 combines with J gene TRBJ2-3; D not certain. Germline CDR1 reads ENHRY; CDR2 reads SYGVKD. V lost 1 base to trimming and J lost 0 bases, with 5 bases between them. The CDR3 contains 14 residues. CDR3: CAISELSSTDTQYF. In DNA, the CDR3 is TGTGCCATCAGTGAGTTGTCTAGCACAGATACGCAGTATTTT.

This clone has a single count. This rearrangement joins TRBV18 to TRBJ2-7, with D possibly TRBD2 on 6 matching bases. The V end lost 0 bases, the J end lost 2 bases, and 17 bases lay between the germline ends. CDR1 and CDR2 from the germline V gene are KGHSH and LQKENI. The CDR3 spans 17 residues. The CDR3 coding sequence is TGTGCCAGCTCACCACCGTCTCGAGGAGGGGATGCCTACGAGCAGTACTTC. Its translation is CASSPPSRGGDAYEQYF.

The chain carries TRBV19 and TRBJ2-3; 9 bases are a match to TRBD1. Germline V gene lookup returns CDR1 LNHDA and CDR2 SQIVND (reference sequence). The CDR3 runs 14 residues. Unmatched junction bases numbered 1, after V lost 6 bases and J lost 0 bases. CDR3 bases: TGTGCCAGTAGGGACAGGGGAAGCACAGATACGCAGTATTTT. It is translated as CASRDRGSTDTQYF.